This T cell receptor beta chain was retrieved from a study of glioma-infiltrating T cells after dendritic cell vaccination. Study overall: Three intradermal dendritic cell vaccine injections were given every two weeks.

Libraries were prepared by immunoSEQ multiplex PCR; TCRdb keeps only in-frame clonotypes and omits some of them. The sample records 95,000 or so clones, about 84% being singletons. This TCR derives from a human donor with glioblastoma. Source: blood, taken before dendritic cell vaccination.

The CDR3, as DNA: TGTGCCAGCAGCCCAATCCGGGACAGGAACTACGAGCAGTACTTC. It specifies CASSPIRDRNYEQYF. The chain uses TRBV9 and TRBJ2-7; TRBD1 aligns across 8 bases. This CDR3 spans 15 amino acids. Germline-derived CDR1 and CDR2 are SGDLS and YYNGEE. Unmatched junction bases numbered 9, after V lost 4 bases and J lost 3 bases. The variable domain in full, completed from reference TRBV9 and TRBJ2-7, reads DSGVTQTPKHLITATGQRVTLRCSPRSGDLSVYWYQQSLDQGLQFLIQYYNGEERAKGNILERFSAQQFPDLHSELNLSSLELGDSALYFCASSPIRDRNYEQYFGPGTRLTVT.